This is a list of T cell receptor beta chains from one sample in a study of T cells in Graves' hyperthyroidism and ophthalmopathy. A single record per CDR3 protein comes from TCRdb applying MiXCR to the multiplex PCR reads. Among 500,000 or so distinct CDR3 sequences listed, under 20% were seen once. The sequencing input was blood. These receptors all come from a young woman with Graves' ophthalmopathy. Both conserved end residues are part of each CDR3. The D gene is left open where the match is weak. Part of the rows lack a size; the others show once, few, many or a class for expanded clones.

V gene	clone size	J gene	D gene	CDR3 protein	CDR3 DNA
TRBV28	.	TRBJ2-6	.	CASSPILNPAVSGANVLTF	TGTGCCAGCAGCCCAATTCTAAACCCCGCGGTTTCTGGGGCCAACGTCCTGACTTTC
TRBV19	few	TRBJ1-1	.	CASSIGTANTEAFF	TGTGCCAGTAGTATCGGGACGGCGAACACTGAAGCTTTCTTT
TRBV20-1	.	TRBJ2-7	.	CSARGGGREGSYNEQYF	TGCAGTGCTAGAGGGGGGGGCAGGGAGGGCTCCTACAATGAGCAGTACTTC
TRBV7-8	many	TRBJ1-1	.	CASSHGGGGGTEAFF	TGTGCCAGCAGCCATGGGGGGGGAGGGGGAACTGAAGCTTTCTTT
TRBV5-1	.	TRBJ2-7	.	CASSFHLGGYSYEQYF	TGCGCCAGCAGCTTCCACCTGGGGGGATATTCCTACGAGCAGTACTTC
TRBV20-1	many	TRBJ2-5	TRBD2	CSASVSSGGRQETQYF	TGCAGTGCCTCAGTTTCTAGCGGGGGTAGACAAGAGACCCAGTACTTC
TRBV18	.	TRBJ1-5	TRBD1	CASSPQGAGNQPQHF	TGTGCCAGCTCACCACAGGGGGCTGGCAATCAGCCCCAGCATTTT
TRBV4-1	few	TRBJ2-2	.	CASSPLGDRNTGELFF	TGCGCCAGCAGCCCCCTCGGAGACAGGAACACCGGGGAGCTGTTTTTT
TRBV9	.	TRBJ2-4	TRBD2	CASSPRTSGSDIQYF	TGTGCCAGCAGCCCGAGGACTAGCGGGAGTGACATTCAGTACTTC
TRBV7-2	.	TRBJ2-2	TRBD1	CASSPEDRGGGGGELFF	TGTGCCAGCAGCCCAGAGGACAGGGGGGGGGGGGGGGGGGAGCTGTTTTTT
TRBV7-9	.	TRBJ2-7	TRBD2	CASSLGPGLGSYEQYF	TGTGCCAGCAGCTTAGGGCCGGGACTAGGATCGTACGAGCAGTACTTC